A single sample gave rise to the 14 T cell receptor beta chains below, sequenced in a study of T cells in women clearing cervical HPV infection. Clones were read by immunoSEQ multiplex PCR, and TCRdb kept only the in-frame ones, dropping some. This sample's table reports about 26,000 clones. Specimen: blood buffy coat. All receptors derive from a woman between 18 and 70 years old with a cervical HPV16 infection that either progressed to CIN3+ or cleared (not recorded which).

In regard to this clone: The read is 3 residues too short to cover the CDR3 end, so that end is filled in from the germline J gene. The chain is built from TRBV2 and TRBJ1-1, with a tentative D call TRBD1 (6 bases). The germline V gene has CDR1 SNHLY and CDR2 FYNNEI. The germline V and J ends were trimmed by 5 bases and 1 base, with 14 bases remaining between them. The CDR3 loop spans 15 amino acids. CDR3 loop: CASSRDTVPNTEAFF. The covered CDR3 bases are TGTGCCAGCAGTAGGGACACCGTGCCGAACACTGAA.

CDR3 loop: CASSIGLDLYGQYF. CDR3 DNA, as far as it was read: TGTGCCAGCAGCATTGGACTGGACCTCTATGGT. This sequence joins TRBV7-8 and TRBJ2-4, with D maybe TRBD2 (5 bases). The read ends 3 residues before the CDR3 terminus; that terminus is restored from the germline J gene. Germline loops: CDR1 SGHVS, CDR2 FQNEAQ. The length of the CDR3 is 14 residues.

As regards this clone: The read comes to an end 3 residues before the CDR3 does, leaving the germline J gene to fill in the end. This rearrangement joins TRBV19 to TRBJ1-2; TRBD1 aligns across 10 bases. Trimming took 11 bases from V and 6 from J; bases not matched to a gene: 15. The CDR3 is made up of 15 amino acids. Germline assignment: CDR1 LNHDA and CDR2 SQIVND (reference sequence). The DNA read from the CDR3 is TGTGCCTCCGGGGGCCCGGGACAGGGGCCAGATGGC. Residues: CASGGPGQGPDG. The full CDR3 is CASGGPGQGPDGYTF.

Details on this clone: Its ends do not fully match the called genes, so a read error is possible. Read data end 3 residues before the CDR3 end; the end is taken from the germline J gene. The V and J genes are TRBV11-2 and TRBJ2-7; D gene uncertain. The CDR3 contains 15 residues. In germline, CDR1 is SGHAT, CDR2 FQNNGV. The CDR3 is CAGSLGSTPSYEQYF. CDR3 bases read: TGTGCCGGCAGCTTAGGCTCGACACCTTCCTACGAG.

As for this clone: The read comes to an end 3 residues before the CDR3 does, leaving the germline J gene to fill in the end. The chain has TRBV7-9 and TRBJ1-1; possibly TRBD1 for D (6 bases). V was cut by 4 bases and J by 0 bases, with 12 bases left in between. CDR3 length: 15 amino acids. Germline V gene sequence: CDR1 SEHNR, CDR2 FQNEAQ (reference sequence). The CDR3 loop is CASSSWTEMNTEAFF. The covered CDR3 bases are TGTGCCAGCAGCTCCTGGACAGAAATGAACACTGAA.

Worth noting for this clone: The read stops 3 residues short of the end of the CDR3; the missing end is completed from the germline J gene. This chain joins TRBV12-3 or TRBV12-4 and TRBJ2-7; no clear D. The length of the CDR3 is 15 residues. Trimming stripped 3 bases from V and 1 base from J, with 13 bases between. CDR3 protein: CASSFSSAASYEQYF. Partial CDR3 DNA: TGTGCCAGCAGTTTTAGCAGTGCAGCATCCTACGAG.

About this clone itself: The read finishes 3 residues shy of the CDR3 end, and the germline J gene is used to complete it. This sequence joins TRBV6-2 or TRBV6-3 and TRBJ2-3; the D gene is possibly TRBD1 (6 bases). Germline CDR1 reads MNHEY; CDR2 reads SVGEGT. This CDR3 spans 14 amino acids. CDR3 in amino acids: CASRTDYSNQPQYF. CDR3 bases read: TGTGCCAGCCGGACAGACTATAGCAATCAGCCG.

Comments on this clone: The read halts 3 residues ahead of the CDR3 end, with the missing end drawn from the germline J gene. This rearrangement joins TRBV12-5 to TRBJ2-1; TRBD1 might be the D (6 bases). The CDR3 length is 15 residues. Germline CDR1 and CDR2: LGHNT and FRNRAP. Trimming stripped 5 bases from V and 7 bases from J, with 18 bases between. The sequenced CDR3 bases are TGTGCTAGTGGTCCCCCTCGACAGGCGGAAAATGAG. Protein product: CASGPPRQAENE. The full CDR3 sequence reads CASGPPRQAENEQFF.

With respect to this clone: The CDR3 end lies 3 residues beyond the end of the read and is filled in from the germline J gene. The J gene is TRBJ2-4, the V gene TRBV20-1; 7 bases are a match to TRBD2. CDR1 is DFQATT and CDR2 is SNEGSKA in the germline V gene (reference sequence). V shed 5 bases and J 3 bases; nucleotides not matched to a gene: 4. The CDR3 is 13 amino acids. The DNA read from the CDR3 is TGCAGTGCTGGCCCTAGCGGCAAAAACATT. It specifies CSAGPSGKNI. The whole CDR3 region reads CSAGPSGKNIQYF.

About this clone: The CDR3 goes on 3 residues after the read ends, and that part is filled in from the germline J gene. The chain employs TRBV19 and TRBJ1-1; TRBD1 matches at 7 bases. CDR1 and CDR2 from the germline V gene are LNHDA and SQIVND (reference sequence). The CDR3 is 17 residues long. V gave up 5 bases and J gave up 4 bases; unmatched junction bases: 16. CDR3 in amino acids: CASSPRQGATGSTEAFF. The part of the CDR3 DNA that was read is TGTGCCAGTAGTCCGCGACAGGGAGCTACCGGGAGCACTGAA.

Details on this clone: The read ends 3 residues shy of where the CDR3 ends; the end is completed using the germline J gene. This chain connects TRBV6-2 or TRBV6-3 to TRBJ2-5; 11 bases map to TRBD2. The germline V gene encodes CDR1 MNHEY and CDR2 SVGEGT. J gave up 5 bases and V 2 bases, and 4 bases lay outside the gene matches. The CDR3 has 15 residues. The part of the CDR3 DNA that was read is TGTGCCAGCAGTTACGATTCTAGCGGGAGGGAGACC. Amino acids: CASSYDSSGRET. The full CDR3 sequence reads CASSYDSSGRETQYF.

Worth noting for this clone: The read terminates 3 residues ahead of where the CDR3 ends, so the germline J gene completes it. The rearrangement links TRBV20-1 to TRBJ2-7; 7 bases are a match to TRBD1. There are 12 residues in the CDR3. The trim removed 3 bases at V and 3 bases at J, leaving 2 bases unmatched. Germline V CDR1 and CDR2: DFQATT, SNEGSKA (reference sequence). CDR3: CSARGQSYEQYF. CDR3 bases read: TGCAGTGCTAGGGGACAGAGCTACGAG.

With regard to this clone: The observed sequence ends 3 residues before the CDR3 terminus, with the missing tail filled in from the germline J gene. The V and J genes are TRBV7-9 and TRBJ1-1; 8 bases align to TRBD1. The CDR3 loop spans 14 amino acids. Per the germline V gene, CDR1 is SEHNR and CDR2 is FQNEAQ (reference sequence). Incomplete CDR3 DNA: TGTGCCAGCAGCTCAAGACAGGGGATGGTACGA. Its protein is CASSSRQGMVR. The entire CDR3 sequence reads CASSSRQGMVRAFF.

Comment on this clone: From the germline J gene comes the end of the CDR3, since the read stops 3 residues before it. The chain employs TRBV5-1 and TRBJ2-2; D is perhaps TRBD1 (5 bases). The CDR3 sequence is 15 residues long. Germline V gene sequence: CDR1 SGHRS, CDR2 YFSETQ. Incomplete CDR3 DNA: TGCGCCAGCAGCTTGGGTCAAACTGGGGCCAACGTG. Translated: CASSLGQTGANV. The full CDR3 is CASSLGQTGANVLFF.